The rows below give T cell receptor beta chains drawn from one sample of a study of T-cell reconstitution after alpha-beta-depleted transplantation in children. TCRdb passed the PCR reads through MiXCR, listing each CDR3 protein once. The table shows roughly 420,000 distinct CDR3 sequences, with around 16% occurring only once. The source material was PBMCs, mostly from graft donor cells, sampled 360 days after TCRalphabeta/CD19-depleted stem cell transplant. These receptors originate from a boy younger than two who had a stem cell transplant for Wiskott-Aldrich syndrome, so the T cells may come from the graft donor. Both conserved end residues are part of each CDR3. The D gene is left open where the match is weak. Clone size is not always given. Where it is, it says once, few, many or a class for expanded clones.

v_call	d_call	j_call	clone_size	cdr3_aa	cdr3_nt
TRBV7-2	TRBD2	TRBJ2-7	few	CASSPSRLAGYEQYF	TGTGCCAGCAGCCCCTCCCGACTAGCGGGCTACGAGCAGTACTTC
TRBV27	TRBD1	TRBJ2-1	once	CASIYQDRGTTYNEQFF	TGTGCCAGCATCTACCAGGACAGGGGAACGACTTACAATGAGCAGTTCTTC
TRBV4-3	.	TRBJ2-3	.	CASSQQRTSTDTQYF	TGCGCCAGCAGCCAACAGCGGACTAGCACAGATACGCAGTATTTT
TRBV11-2	TRBD2	TRBJ2-1	.	CASSSRLAGGPGGSHNEQFF	TGTGCCAGCAGCTCCCGACTAGCGGGAGGCCCAGGGGGTAGTCACAATGAGCAGTTCTTC
TRBV4-1	TRBD2	TRBJ2-1	few	CASSQVVASGGRNEQFF	TGCGCCAGCAGCCAAGTCGTGGCTAGCGGGGGGCGCAATGAGCAGTTCTTC
TRBV12-3/TRBV12-4	TRBD1	TRBJ1-6	.	CASRPRQGPPLHF	TGTGCCAGCAGACCAAGACAGGGGCCACCCCTCCACTTT
TRBV25-1	.	TRBJ2-3	.	CASSPRQRPDTQYF	TGTGCCAGCAGTCCGCGACAGCGCCCAGATACGCAGTATTTT
TRBV6-2/TRBV6-3	TRBD1	TRBJ1-2	few	CASSSADLTGGDGYTF	TGTGCCAGCAGTTCCGCTGACTTGACAGGGGGCGATGGCTACACCTTC
TRBV10-3	TRBD1	TRBJ2-3	few	CAISESTGVSTDTQYF	TGTGCCATCAGTGAGTCTACAGGGGTTAGCACAGATACGCAGTATTTT
TRBV6-2/TRBV6-3	TRBD1	TRBJ2-2	.	CASSYRTGGYTGELFF	TGTGCCAGCAGTTACCGGACAGGGGGCTACACCGGGGAGCTGTTTTTT
TRBV10-3	TRBD2	TRBJ2-2	many	CATKPGLAGAGELFF	TGTGCCACCAAGCCGGGACTAGCCGGGGCCGGGGAGCTGTTTTTT
TRBV11-2	TRBD2	TRBJ2-1	.	CASSPMGRGADNEQFF	TGTGCCAGCAGCCCAATGGGGCGGGGGGCCGACAATGAGCAGTTCTTC
TRBV5-1	.	TRBJ2-3	few	CASSSLTKSTDTQYF	TGCGCCAGCAGCTCCCTCACCAAATCCACAGATACGCAGTATTTT
TRBV12-3/TRBV12-4	.	TRBJ2-7	few	CASSPRGTSTSYEQYF	TGTGCCAGCAGTCCTAGGGGGACTTCGACCTCCTACGAGCAGTACTTC
TRBV5-1	.	TRBJ2-2	.	CASSYPGHPNTGELFF	TGCGCCAGCAGCTATCCGGGACATCCGAACACCGGGGAGCTGTTTTTT
TRBV4-1	.	TRBJ2-6	.	CASSQEVGTGFGANVLTF	TGCGCCAGCAGCCAAGAAGTGGGTACAGGGTTTGGGGCCAACGTCCTGACTTTC
TRBV3-1	TRBD2	TRBJ2-2	.	CASSQRLALNTGELFF	TGTGCCAGCAGCCAACGACTAGCGCTAAACACCGGGGAGCTGTTTTTT
TRBV24-1	.	TRBJ2-5	.	CATSDPDRAETQYF	TGTGCCACCAGTGACCCGGACAGAGCAGAGACCCAGTACTTC
TRBV11-2	TRBD1	TRBJ2-5	few	CASSFRLGDRGQETQYF	TGTGCCAGCAGCTTTCGTCTTGGGGACAGGGGCCAAGAGACCCAGTACTTC
TRBV9	.	TRBJ2-2	few	CASSVAGGANTGELFF	TGTGCCAGCAGCGTAGCAGGTGGTGCGAACACCGGGGAGCTGTTTTTT
TRBV29-1	TRBD2	TRBJ2-3	few	CSVWGLADTDTQYF	TGCAGCGTTTGGGGACTAGCGGACACAGATACGCAGTATTTT
TRBV15	TRBD2	TRBJ2-1	few	CATGRGLADYNEQFF	TGTGCCACCGGCCGTGGACTAGCGGACTACAATGAGCAGTTCTTC
TRBV10-3	.	TRBJ2-5	.	CSISELWDRETQYF	TGTTCCATCAGTGAGTTGTGGGATAGGGAGACCCAGTACTTC
TRBV29-1	TRBD2	TRBJ2-1	.	CSVALSGSSYNEQFF	TGCAGCGTTGCCCTCAGCGGGAGCTCCTACAATGAGCAGTTCTTC
TRBV5-4	TRBD1	TRBJ2-1	.	CASSFRDRVSNEQFF	TGTGCCAGCAGCTTCCGGGACAGGGTCTCAAATGAGCAGTTCTTC
TRBV12-3/TRBV12-4	.	TRBJ2-5	few	CASSLRGGGQETQYF	TGTGCCAGCAGTTTGAGAGGAGGAGGGCAAGAGACCCAGTACTTC
TRBV29-1	TRBD2	TRBJ2-7	few	CSVGGGLAAYEQYF	TGCAGCGTTGGAGGGGGACTAGCAGCCTACGAGCAGTACTTC
TRBV10-3	.	TRBJ2-7	many	CAISEGPGSAYEQYF	TGTGCCATCAGTGAGGGCCCGGGGAGCGCCTACGAGCAGTACTTC
TRBV2	.	TRBJ2-7	few	CAIHRVGYEQYF	TGTGCCATCCACAGGGTTGGCTACGAGCAGTACTTC
TRBV12-3/TRBV12-4	TRBD1	TRBJ1-2	.	CASSSGTGKYGYTF	TGTGCCAGCAGTAGTGGGACAGGAAAATATGGCTACACCTTC
TRBV20-1	TRBD2	TRBJ2-7	few	CSLAGDGSYEQYF	TGCAGTTTAGCGGGGGATGGCTCCTACGAGCAGTACTTC
TRBV12-3/TRBV12-4	.	TRBJ1-6	few	CASSRAGDNSPLHF	TGTGCCAGCAGCCGAGCAGGAGATAATTCACCCCTCCACTTT
TRBV27	.	TRBJ2-1	.	CASSFVTGYNEQFF	TGTGCCAGCAGTTTCGTGACGGGGTACAATGAGCAGTTCTTC
TRBV25-1	TRBD1	TRBJ1-1	few	CASSEWPGGANTEAFF	TGTGCCAGCAGTGAATGGCCAGGGGGCGCGAACACTGAAGCTTTCTTT
TRBV29-1	.	TRBJ2-4	few	CSVEIRTVRGGVAKNIQYF	TGCAGCGTTGAAATACGAACAGTGCGGGGTGGCGTTGCCAAAAACATTCAGTACTTC
TRBV12-3/TRBV12-4	.	TRBJ1-5	.	CASRLGTPSNQPQHF	TGTGCCAGCAGACTCGGGACTCCGAGCAATCAGCCCCAGCATTTT
TRBV5-1	.	TRBJ1-1	few	CASSFGQGIEAFF	TGCGCCAGCAGCTTTGGGCAGGGGATTGAAGCTTTCTTT
TRBV24-1	.	TRBJ2-7	few	CATSDSGTEQYF	TGTGCCACCAGTGATTCCGGGACAGAGCAGTACTTC
TRBV5-1	TRBD1	TRBJ2-7	many	CASSPGQGIYEQYF	TGCGCCAGCAGCCCTGGACAGGGGATCTACGAGCAGTACTTC
TRBV25-1	.	TRBJ1-1	few	CASSEPRGANTEAFF	TGTGCCAGCAGTGAGCCACGAGGGGCTAACACTGAAGCTTTCTTT
TRBV20-1	.	TRBJ2-1	.	CSARRDRGNEQFF	TGCAGTGCTAGACGAGACCGGGGGAATGAGCAGTTCTTC
TRBV5-6	TRBD2	TRBJ2-4	few	CASSLLGRGAKNIQYF	TGTGCCAGCAGCTTGCTGGGGAGGGGAGCCAAAAACATTCAGTACTTC
TRBV5-5	.	TRBJ2-5	many	CASSLAPGMETQYF	TGTGCCAGCAGCTTGGCCCCAGGGATGGAGACCCAGTACTTC
TRBV30	TRBD2	TRBJ2-3	few	CAWSLGLAGGRDTQYF	TGTGCCTGGAGTCTAGGACTAGCGGGGGGGAGAGATACGCAGTATTTT
TRBV28	TRBD1	TRBJ2-7	.	CASSLGQGNFLGEQYF	TGTGCCAGCAGTTTAGGACAGGGAAACTTCCTTGGGGAGCAGTACTTC
TRBV5-3	.	TRBJ2-3	.	CARGPGGRSTDTQYF	TGTGCCAGGGGCCCCGGGGGACGGAGCACAGATACGCAGTATTTT
TRBV19	TRBD2	TRBJ2-7	.	CASSSGGRSYEQYF	TGTGCCAGTAGTAGCGGGGGGCGTTCCTACGAGCAGTACTTC
TRBV25-1	TRBD2	TRBJ2-7	few	CASSDYLGLAGGPDEQYF	TGTGCCAGCAGTGACTATCTGGGACTAGCGGGGGGTCCTGACGAGCAGTACTTC
TRBV7-2	TRBD2	TRBJ2-3	.	CASSSWSGVSTDTQYF	TGTGCCAGCAGCTCCTGGAGCGGGGTTAGCACAGATACGCAGTATTTT
TRBV7-9	.	TRBJ1-4	.	CASSLAAGANEKLFF	TGTGCCAGCAGCTTAGCGGCGGGTGCTAATGAAAAACTGTTTTTT
TRBV20-1	TRBD1	TRBJ1-2	.	CSARGRDRAKLAYGYTF	TGCAGTGCCCGTGGCCGGGACAGGGCCAAACTCGCCTATGGCTACACCTTC
TRBV29-1	.	TRBJ2-7	.	CSVEDGGGLFDEQYF	TGCAGCGTTGAAGATGGAGGGGGCTTGTTCGACGAGCAGTACTTC
TRBV5-1	.	TRBJ2-7	few	CASSLSFLATYEQYF	TGCGCCAGCAGCTTGAGCTTCCTAGCAACCTACGAGCAGTACTTC
TRBV11-3	.	TRBJ2-2	.	CASSLDPARQNTGELFF	TGTGCCAGCAGCTTAGATCCAGCCAGACAGAACACCGGGGAGCTGTTTTTT
TRBV24-1	TRBD1	TRBJ1-2	.	CATSDSRQGLYGYTF	TGTGCCACCAGTGATTCCCGACAGGGACTCTATGGCTACACCTTC
TRBV25-1	.	TRBJ2-4	few	CASSEGWTDKNIQYF	TGTGCCAGCAGTGAGGGGTGGACTGACAAAAACATTCAGTACTTC
TRBV28	TRBD1	TRBJ1-5	.	CASSFGTGVSQPQHF	TGTGCCAGCAGTTTCGGGACAGGGGTCAGCCAGCCCCAGCATTTT
TRBV7-9	TRBD1	TRBJ2-1	few	CASRQGQGANEQFF	TGTGCCAGCAGACAAGGACAGGGGGCCAATGAGCAGTTCTTC
TRBV4-3	.	TRBJ2-6	.	CASSQHGYSGANVLTF	TGCGCCAGCAGCCAACATGGGTACTCTGGGGCCAACGTCCTGACTTTC